The rows below give T cell receptor beta chains drawn from one sample of a study of T cells in Graves' hyperthyroidism and ophthalmopathy. TCRdb reprocessed the multiplex PCR reads with MiXCR, giving one entry per CDR3 protein. The repertoire includes around 520,000 distinct CDR3 sequences, around 24% of them detected once, and over 9% sits in the top ten. The sequencing input was blood. The source of these receptors is a woman aged 25 to 39 with Graves' ophthalmopathy. CDR3s include the opening cysteine and the closing phenylalanine or tryptophan. The D gene is left open where the match is weak. Some rows have no size entry. The others give once, few or many, or a class for an expanded clone.

TRBJ1-1 | - | TRBV6-1 | TRBD1 | TGTGCCAGCAGTGAAGTTTGGGACAGGTGGGTCACTGAAGCTTTCTTT | CASSEVWDRWVTEAFF
TRBJ1-6 | many | TRBV12-3/TRBV12-4 | TRBD1 | TGTGCCAGTAAACGGGACAGGCTTTCACCCCTCCACTTT | CASKRDRLSPLHF
TRBJ2-5 | - | TRBV28 | TRBD2 | TGTGCCAGCAGTAGAACTAGCGGGAGGTTGACCCAGTACTTC | CASSRTSGRLTQYF
TRBJ1-2 | many | TRBV4-3 | - | TGCGCCAGCAGCCAAGATTCCAGGGAGGGCTATGGCTACACCTTC | CASSQDSREGYGYTF
TRBJ1-2 | few | TRBV6-2/TRBV6-3 | - | TGTGCCAGCAGTCCGGCCTCAGCTCCCTATGGCTACACCTTC | CASSPASAPYGYTF
TRBJ1-3 | - | TRBV5-1 | - | TGCGCCAGCAGCTTGGCCGTGGTGGGGCCTGGAAACACCATATATTTT | CASSLAVVGPGNTIYF
TRBJ2-7 | few | TRBV6-2/TRBV6-3 | - | TGTGCCAGCAGTTACCTATCCCGGGCTTCTAACGAGCAGTACTTC | CASSYLSRASNEQYF
TRBJ1-1 | many | TRBV14 | - | TGTGCCAGCAGCCAGACAACCCCGAACACTGAAGCTTTCTTT | CASSQTTPNTEAFF
TRBJ2-7 | many | TRBV19 | TRBD1 | TGTGCCAGTAGTCTCGGGACAGGCCTCTCCTACGAGCAGTACTTC | CASSLGTGLSYEQYF
TRBJ1-2 | many | TRBV2 | - | TGTGCCAGCAGTGAAGTAAGCTATGGCTACACCTTC | CASSEVSYGYTF
TRBJ1-2 | many | TRBV19 | TRBD1 | TGTGCCAGTAGTGAGGGGGCAGGTGGCTACACCTTC | CASSEGAGGYTF
TRBJ2-7 | - | TRBV20-1 | TRBD1 | TGCAGTGCTAGTGTTTGGGACAGGGATTACGAGCAGTACTTC | CSASVWDRDYEQYF
TRBJ2-2 | many | TRBV19 | - | TGTGCCAGTAGTCGGTTGGCAGTCCAAACCGGGGAGCTGTTTTTT | CASSRLAVQTGELFF
TRBJ2-7 | many | TRBV29-1 | TRBD2 | TGCAGCGTTGGAGAGGGTAGCGGGGGGAGCTCCTACGAGCAGTACTTC | CSVGEGSGGSSYEQYF
TRBJ2-7 | - | TRBV6-1 | TRBD1 | TGTGCCAGCACCTCCGGGACAGAAGAGTACGAGCAGTACTTC | CASTSGTEEYEQYF
TRBJ2-5 | many | TRBV7-2 | - | TGTGCCAGCAGCTTATTCGCTAGGAAAGAAGAGACCCAGTACTTC | CASSLFARKEETQYF
TRBJ2-7 | many | TRBV6-2/TRBV6-3 | TRBD1 | TGTGCCAGCAGGAAGACAGGGTACGACTACGAGCAGTACTTC | CASRKTGYDYEQYF
TRBJ1-2 | many | TRBV2 | - | TGTGCCAGCAGGGACACCGAAGGGTATGGCTACACCTTC | CASRDTEGYGYTF
TRBJ2-5 | - | TRBV7-2 | - | TGTGCCAGCAGCTTCGGATCTGGGACCCAGTACTTC | CASSFGSGTQYF
TRBJ1-1 | few | TRBV20-1 | - | TGCAGTGCTGGCCCCAGGGCTGTTTCTGAAGCTTTCTTT | CSAGPRAVSEAFF
TRBJ2-7 | many | TRBV5-6 | - | TGTGCCAGCTACATCCGGGCGAGCTCCTACGAGCAGTACTTC | CASYIRASSYEQYF
TRBJ1-1 | many | TRBV7-3 | TRBD1 | TGTGCCAGCAGCTTAACCGGACAGGGGAACACTGAAGCTTTCTTT | CASSLTGQGNTEAFF
TRBJ1-2 | many | TRBV19 | - | TGTGCCAGTAGTATAGAGGGGCGGACTTATGGCTACACCTTC | CASSIEGRTYGYTF
TRBJ2-5 | many | TRBV29-1 | - | TGCAGCGTTGAAGTAGGGGCCGAAGAGACCCAGTACTTC | CSVEVGAEETQYF
TRBJ2-4 | - | TRBV30 | TRBD2 | TGTGCCTGGAGATTAGCGGGGGGTTCAATTAAGTACTTC | CAWRLAGGSIKYF
TRBJ2-5 | many | TRBV18 | TRBD1 | TGTGCCAGCTCAATGCTCTCGGGACAGCAAGAGACCCAGTACTTC | CASSMLSGQQETQYF
TRBJ2-5 | many | TRBV27 | - | TGTGCCAGCTCAACTAGCCTTAACCAAGAGACCCAGTACTTC | CASSTSLNQETQYF
TRBJ2-5 | many | TRBV15 | - | TGTGCCACCAGCAGAGGCGCCAGGGAAGAGACCCAGTACTTC | CATSRGAREETQYF
TRBJ1-1 | many | TRBV5-1 | - | TGCGCCAGCAGCTTGGGGGGGCGAAGTTCTGAAGCTTTCTTT | CASSLGGRSSEAFF
TRBJ2-7 | many | TRBV28 | - | TGTGCCAGCAGTTTATCGGGGTTCTCCTACGAGCAGTACTTC | CASSLSGFSYEQYF
TRBJ1-1 | many | TRBV20-1 | - | TGCAGTGCTAGAGATCCACGAGGTTCAGACACTGAAGCTTTCTTT | CSARDPRGSDTEAFF
TRBJ2-2 | few | TRBV27 | TRBD2 | TGTGCCAGCAGTTCTAGTACTAGCGGGGGATCGAACACCGGGGAGCTGTTTTTT | CASSSSTSGGSNTGELFF
TRBJ2-5 | - | TRBV11-1 | TRBD2 | TGTGCCAGCAGCCGGGGACTAGCGGGAGGAGGACAAGAGACCCAGTACTTC | CASSRGLAGGGQETQYF
TRBJ2-5 | many | TRBV27 | TRBD1 | TGTGCCAGCAGTCAGGACAGGGAAGAGACCCAGTACTTC | CASSQDREETQYF
TRBJ1-5 | many | TRBV6-1 | TRBD1 | TGTGCCAGCAAGCGACAGGGGGTTAATCAGCCCCAGCATTTT | CASKRQGVNQPQHF